This T cell receptor (beta chain) was identified during a study of technical replicates of blood from a handful of donors. The protocol was immunoSEQ multiplex PCR, while the TCRdb copy is restricted to in-frame clones and leaves out a portion. The sample contains tens of thousands of clones, over 90% of which appear only once. Sample: T cells isolated from PBMCs. This TCR was sampled from a human donor in good health.

The CDR3 nucleotides read TGTGCCAGCAGCCTCGTTCCAGAAGTCCACGAGCAGTACTTC. This encodes CASSLVPEVHEQYF. The V and J genes are TRBV5-6 and TRBJ2-7; unclear D gene. Germline loops: CDR1 SGHDT, CDR2 YYEEEE. The CDR3 consists of 14 residues. V lost 4 bases and J lost 5, with 16 bases in between.